This TCR beta chain was sequenced during a study of blood T cell repertoires in COVID-19. The wider study: The United States, Italy and Spain supplied acute and convalescent COVID-19 samples. The analysed material was cDNA or gDNA that came from T cells, B-cell-depleted T cells, or PBMCs.

Generated by immunoSEQ multiplex PCR, the TCRdb table keeps only in-frame clones and is missing some. The table records about 100,000 clones, around 81% of them present only once. Germline V gene data show CDR1 as MNHEY and CDR2 as SVGAGI. The V and J ends lost 6 bases and 5 bases respectively, with 17 bases between them. The CDR3 runs to 15 residues. The chain joins TRBV6-5 to TRBJ1-5; weak D call: TRBD1 (6 bases). This clonotype originated in a man older than 75 with COVID-19, enrolled during active disease. Specimen: peripheral blood. CDR3 residues: CASRATHRDDQPQHF. CDR3 coding DNA: TGTGCCAGCAGGGCTACACACAGGGACGATCAGCCCCAGCATTTT.